Shown below are 26 T cell receptor beta chains from a single sample sequenced in a study of T cells after yellow fever vaccination. TCRdb fed the 5' RACE reads into MiXCR, producing one record per CDR3 protein. The sample lists about 550,000 distinct CDR3 sequences; roughly 19% were seen once. Sample: PBMCs, taken 15 days after the yellow fever booster vaccination. The receptors come from a man aged 30-40 years who received the YFV17D yellow fever vaccine.

The table lists this clonotype with a few counts. The rearrangement links TRBV2 to TRBJ2-1; 8 nucleotides align to TRBD2. CDR3 length equals 16 residues. From germline, CDR1 is SNHLY and CDR2 FYNNEI. Germline trimming cut 6 bases from V and 0 bases from J; bases unmatched to any gene: 7. The CDR3 reads CASRPGAGASYNEQFF. As DNA, the CDR3 is TGTGCCAGCAGGCCAGGAGCGGGAGCCTCCTACAATGAGCAGTTCTTC.

This clonotype was seen a handful of times. This chain uses TRBV25-1 with TRBJ2-4; D uncertain. This CDR3 contains 15 residues. CDR1 is MGHDK and CDR2 is SYGVNS in the germline V gene. V was clipped by 4 bases and J by 6 bases, with 16 bases between them. The CDR3 bases are TGTGCCAGCAGTGGGGTAGCCGGGCCGGGAAACATTCAGTACTTC. Translation: CASSGVAGPGNIQYF. The variable domain in full, completed from reference TRBV25-1 and TRBJ2-4, reads EADIYQTPRYLVIGTGKKITLECSQTMGHDKMYWYQQDPGMELHLIHYSYGVNSTEKGDLSSESTVSRIRTEHFPLTLESARPSHTSQYLCASSGVAGPGNIQYFGAGTRLSVL.

This clonotype was picked up a small number of times. The genes are TRBV15 and TRBJ2-1, with 9 bases identical to TRBD2. The CDR3 is 16 amino acids. The germline V gene encodes CDR1 LNHNV and CDR2 YYDKDF (reference sequence). V lost 2 bases, J lost 8 bases, and 10 bases stayed unmatched. CDR3 nucleotides: TGTGCCACCAGCAGATTCTCTAGCGGGAATACCGATGAGCAGTTCTTC. As protein: CATSRFSSGNTDEQFF.

This clonotype has more than one count but fewer than ten. The V gene is TRBV5-1, the J gene TRBJ2-7; D is possibly TRBD2 (6 bases). Trimming removed 4 bases from V and 2 bases from J, with 19 bases in between. The CDR3 contains 16 residues. Germline CDR1 and CDR2: SGHRS and YFSETQ. The DNA for the CDR3 is TGCGCCAGCAGCAGGTTGACTGGAGGGACGGCCTACGAGCAGTACTTC. This gives the protein CASSRLTGGTAYEQYF. The full variable domain, its missing parts supplied by reference TRBV5-1 and TRBJ2-7, is KAGVTQTPRYLIKTRGQQVTLSCSPISGHRSVSWYQQTPGQGLQFLFEYFSETQRNKGNFPGRFSGRQFSNSRSEMNVSTLELGDSALYLCASSRLTGGTAYEQYFGPGTRLTVT.

This sequence joins TRBV6-1 and TRBJ1-4, with D unclear. The germline V gene encodes CDR1 MNHNS and CDR2 SASEGT. V lost 8 bases and J 0 bases, leaving 10 bases between the germline ends. CDR3 length equals 14 residues. CDR3 in amino acids: CASEFGATNEKLFF. DNA of the CDR3: TGTGCCAGCGAATTCGGTGCAACTAATGAAAAACTGTTTTTT.

A few counts support this clonotype. The chain uses TRBV7-2 and TRBJ2-7; 10 bases agree with TRBD1. CDR1 and CDR2 (germline): SGHTA, FQGNSA. This CDR3 contains 15 residues. J gave up 2 bases and V 5 bases, and 6 bases lay outside the gene matches. CDR3 residues: CASSLGQGDTYEQYF. CDR3 nucleotides: TGTGCCAGCAGCCTTGGACAGGGGGACACCTACGAGCAGTACTTC.

The chain recombines TRBV20-1 with TRBJ2-7; D is unresolved. This CDR3 spans 12 amino acids. Trimming removed 4 bases at V and 1 base at J, with 8 bases between. The germline V gene has CDR1 DFQATT and CDR2 SNEGSKA (reference sequence). The CDR3 nucleotides read TGCAGTGCTAACAGACCATCCTACGAGCAGTACTTC. Its protein product is CSANRPSYEQYF.

The chain combines TRBV11-1 with TRBJ2-5, with 11 bases fitting TRBD1. Germline assignment: CDR1 SGHAT and CDR2 FQDESV (reference sequence). The CDR3 runs to 18 residues. The V gene end was trimmed by 5 bases and the J gene end by 4 bases; junction bases not matched to a gene: 15. CDR3 in amino acids: CASSLQPRTGGWRETQYF. In DNA form, the CDR3 reads TGTGCCAGCAGCCTCCAGCCCCGGACAGGGGGCTGGAGAGAGACCCAGTACTTC. The full variable domain, completed using reference TRBV11-1 and TRBJ2-5, is EAEVAQSPRYKITEKSQAVAFWCDPISGHATLYWYRQILGQGPELLVQFQDESVVDDSQLPKDRFSAERLKGVDSTLKIQPAELGDSAMYLCASSLQPRTGGWRETQYFGPGTRLLVL.

This clonotype was recorded a few times. The rearrangement links TRBV6-5 to TRBJ2-5, with 9 nucleotides matching TRBD2. The length of the CDR3 is 17 residues. Germline lookup yields CDR1 MNHEY and CDR2 SVGAGI. V was pared by 5 bases and J by 4 bases, with 14 bases of the junction left unmatched. The CDR3 DNA reads as TGTGCCAGCAGTCACCACTGGCGCGGGAGGGCCGGAGAGACCCAGTACTTC. Translating it yields CASSHHWRGRAGETQYF.

This clonotype was observed a few times. The CDR3 region has the DNA TGTGCCAGCTCACCGGGGGAGCCCGAGCAGTACTTC. Translation: CASSPGEPEQYF. The gene calls are TRBV18 and TRBJ2-7; D may correspond to TRBD1 or TRBD2 (5 bases each). This CDR3 is built from 12 residues. CDR1 and CDR2 from the germline V gene are KGHSH and LQKENI. V was trimmed by 3 bases and J by 6 bases, leaving 9 bases between them. Filled out from reference TRBV18 and TRBJ2-7, the complete variable domain reads NAGVMQNPRHLVRRRGQEARLRCSPMKGHSHVYWYRQLPEEGLKFMVYLQKENIIDESGMPKERFSAEFPKEGPSILRIQQVVRGDSAAYFCASSPGEPEQYFGPGTRLTVT.

This clonotype was seen a handful of times. The rearrangement uses TRBV7-3 and TRBJ1-6; 7 nucleotides agree with TRBD1. The J segment lost 9 bases and the V segment lost 4 bases, leaving 3 bases of the junction unmatched. This CDR3 comprises 13 residues. Germline V CDR1 and CDR2: SGHTA, FQGTGA. This CDR3 is CASSSRDSSPLHF. Written as DNA, the CDR3 is TGTGCCAGCAGCTCCCGGGACAGTTCACCCCTCCACTTT.

The chain combines TRBV24-1 with TRBJ2-1; 9 bases agree with TRBD1. CDR1 and CDR2 from the germline V gene are KGHDR and SFDVKD. Germline trimming cut 6 bases from V and 7 bases from J; bases unmatched to any gene: 6. This CDR3 region has 14 residues. This chain's CDR3 is CATSLQGAGNEQFF. The DNA for the CDR3 is TGTGCCACCAGTTTACAGGGGGCCGGGAATGAGCAGTTCTTC.

This clonotype was seen only a few times. This chain links TRBV5-6 with TRBJ2-7; either TRBD1 or TRBD2 may fit D (6 bases each). Germline loops: CDR1 SGHDT, CDR2 YYEEEE. V lost 6 bases to trimming and J lost 1 base, with 14 bases between them. The CDR3 totals 14 residues. CDR3: CASTSGGQSYEQYF. The CDR3 DNA follows: TGTGCCAGCACCTCTGGGGGGCAGTCCTACGAGCAGTACTTC.

The rearrangement links TRBV20-1 to TRBJ2-1; the D gene could be TRBD1 or TRBD2 (6 bases each). CDR1 is DFQATT, CDR2 SNEGSKA, per germline (reference sequence). Trimming removed 0 bases from V and 6 bases from J, with 18 bases in between. The CDR3 extends over 16 amino acids. CDR3 nucleotides: TGCAGTGCTAGAGAAGTGCGCCATGGGGGGCGCAATGAGCAGTTCTTC. It codes for CSAREVRHGGRNEQFF.

This chain connects TRBV6-1 to TRBJ2-3; TRBD1 aligns across 10 bases. Germline V CDR1 and CDR2: MNHNS, SASEGT. Germline trimming cut 6 bases from V and 6 bases from J; bases unmatched to any gene: 12. This CDR3 comprises 16 residues. The CDR3 protein is CASRGRDRGFWDTQYF. CDR3 nucleotides: TGTGCCAGCAGAGGCCGGGACAGGGGATTTTGGGATACGCAGTATTTT.

This clonotype has more than one count but fewer than ten. A read error may account for a junction end that differs from germline. The chain carries TRBV5-1 and TRBJ1-5; TRBD1 aligns across 7 bases. This CDR3 is built from 14 residues. Germline V lookup: CDR1 SGHRS, CDR2 YFSETQ. The CDR3 DNA reads as TGTGCCAGCAGTTTAGCAGGGGGAGATCAGCCCCAGCATTTT. Amino acids: CASSLAGGDQPQHF.

The chain employs TRBV5-1 and TRBJ1-1; D is undetermined. Looked up from germline, CDR1 is SGHRS and CDR2 is YFSETQ. Trimming removed 0 bases from V and 7 bases from J, with 10 bases in between. CDR3 length: 13 amino acids. CDR3 sequence: CASSLEDGIEAFF. For the CDR3, the DNA is TGCGCCAGCAGCTTGGAGGACGGAATTGAAGCTTTCTTT.

The J gene is TRBJ2-5, the V gene TRBV6-1, with 7 bases aligning to TRBD1. V was clipped by 4 bases and J by 3 bases; unmatched bases: 11. The germline V gene has CDR1 MNHNS and CDR2 SASEGT. This CDR3 comprises 16 residues. CDR3 nucleotide sequence: TGTGCCAGCAGTGCAACCCAACGACAGGGTAAAGAGACCCAGTACTTC. Translated, it gives CASSATQRQGKETQYF.

V gene TRBV6-5 combines with J gene TRBJ2-6; tentatively, D is TRBD1 (6 bases). The CDR3 runs 16 residues. Germline loops: CDR1 MNHEY, CDR2 SVGAGI. V was trimmed by 2 bases and J by 2 bases, leaving 10 bases between them. The CDR3 bases are TGTGCCAGCAGTTACACAGGGAGCCCTGGGGCCAACGTCCTGACTTTC. This sequence encodes CASSYTGSPGANVLTF.

This clonotype was seen a few times. The rearrangement links TRBV7-2 to TRBJ2-5; D could derive from TRBD1 or TRBD2 (5 bases each). Germline V gene sequence: CDR1 SGHTA, CDR2 FQGNSA. CDR3 length: 15 amino acids. V lost 5 bases to trimming and J lost 1 base, with 14 bases between them. CDR3 loop: CASSRDPQVQETQYF. In DNA form, the CDR3 reads TGTGCCAGCAGCCGGGACCCGCAGGTCCAAGAGACCCAGTACTTC.

The chain uses TRBV5-1 and TRBJ2-5; TRBD2 aligns across 10 bases. The CDR3 is made up of 17 amino acids. V trimming: 0 bases; J trimming: 1 base; junction bases outside the gene matches: 6. Germline CDR1 SGHRS, CDR2 YFSETQ. CDR3 in DNA: TGCGCCAGCAGCTTGGGGGGACTAGCGTCTTCCCAAGAGACCCAGTACTTC. Amino acids: CASSLGGLASSQETQYF.

This chain links TRBV12-3 or TRBV12-4 with TRBJ2-3; D remains unclear. The CDR3 runs to 12 residues. Trimming pared 7 bases from V and 0 bases from J, leaving 5 bases between. CDR3 coding DNA: TGTGCCAGCATGGTGAGCACAGATACGCAGTATTTT. Encoded protein: CASMVSTDTQYF.

This clonotype came up a few times. The V and J genes are TRBV5-4 and TRBJ1-1, with D possibly TRBD1 on 5 matching bases. Trimming removed 2 bases at V and 2 bases at J, with 13 bases between. Germline CDR1 SGHNT, CDR2 YYREEE (reference sequence). This CDR3 region has 15 residues. Here the CDR3 DNA reads TGTGCCAGCAGCTTAGAGGACACCATAAACACTGAAGCTTTCTTT. Translation gives CASSLEDTINTEAFF.

The J gene is TRBJ2-1, the V gene TRBV5-1, with TRBD2 identical over 7 bases. Germline-derived CDR1 and CDR2 are SGHRS and YFSETQ. V was clipped by 2 bases and J by 8 bases; unmatched bases: 10. The length of the CDR3 is 15 residues. The DNA for the CDR3 is TGCGCCAGCAGCTTACTAGCGAGTGCAGGCCATGAGCAGTTCTTC. As protein: CASSLLASAGHEQFF.

This clonotype was recorded a few times. The chain recombines TRBV12-3 or TRBV12-4 with TRBJ2-2; maybe TRBD1 (6 bases). V was trimmed by 6 bases and J by 1 base, leaving 12 bases between them. The CDR3 is made up of 15 amino acids. The CDR3, as DNA: TGTGCCAGCAGCCCTACGGACAGGAACACCGGGGAGCTGTTTTTT. Residues: CASSPTDRNTGELFF.

This clonotype was observed a handful of times. This chain connects TRBV6-2 or TRBV6-3 to TRBJ1-5, with 7 bases aligning to TRBD1. The CDR3 covers 16 residues. V shed 6 bases, J shed 6 bases, and the junction held 14 bases outside the gene matches. Germline V lookup: CDR1 MNHEY, CDR2 SVGEGT. The DNA for the CDR3 is TGTGCCAGCAGCTTGCCGGACAGGCTGTTCACTCAGCCCCAGCATTTT. This encodes CASSLPDRLFTQPQHF.